The subject of this entry is one T cell receptor (beta chain). Germline CDR1 reads SGHTA; CDR2 reads FQGNSA. V lost 4 bases, J lost 0 bases, and 10 bases lay in between. This CDR3 has 15 residues. CD45RO-negative, CCR7-selected cells formed the naive CD8 fraction, which excluded terminally differentiated effector memory CD45RA+ cells. This record belongs to a study of shared clonotypes between healthy human individuals. The assay was immunoSEQ multiplex PCR, and TCRdb's table has in-frame clones only and misses some. The repertoire has more than 2 million clones, about 93% of them found once; the top ten carry around 1.8%.

Source material: naive CD8+ T cells from PBMCs. The sequence was obtained from a man aged 18 to 35 in good health. Some clones in this sample may be carry-over from other donors' samples. The rearrangement links TRBV7-2 to TRBJ1-3; D is uncertain. The CDR3 loop is CASSSRASSGNTIYF. The CDR3, as DNA: TGTGCCAGCAGCTCTCGAGCGAGCTCTGGAAACACCATATATTTT.